This TCR beta chain was identified in a study of T cell responses to AZD1222 COVID-19 vaccine. A word on this clone: Its antigen is as yet unknown.

Notes on the study in general: All repertoire sampling was performed exclusively after the peak T cell response.

The CDR3 has 13 residues. The J segment lost 8 bases and the V segment lost 6 bases, leaving 9 bases of the junction unmatched. Repertoires were generated with immunoSEQ multiplex PCR, while TCRdb's copy carries only in-frame clones and drops some. The sample consists of 90,000 to 120,000 clones, around 87% of them appearing once. The rearrangement uses TRBV12-3 or TRBV12-4 and TRBJ2-5; 7 bases align to TRBD2. This receptor was taken from an adult in good health. Sequenced material: peripheral blood, taken on day 0 of AZD1222 vaccination. The CDR3 DNA reads as TGTGCCAGCAGCCAACGGGGAGGGGCAACCCAGTACTTC. As protein: CASSQRGGATQYF.